This T cell receptor beta chain was sequenced for a study of blood T cells in healthy people across ages (dated by TCRdb to about 2015). About the study as a whole: In model experiments, template switching captured roughly one uniquely barcoded TCR beta cDNA molecule for every two T cells. The study measured age-related changes in TCR beta repertoire diversity using deep sequencing normalized with unique cDNA molecular identifiers. To avoid experimental bias, donors of different ages were distributed randomly across sequencing lanes. For two donors (one aged 18 to 30 and one aged 80 or older), the study analyzed two additional independent replicas of 1 million unique cDNA reads from the same blood draw. Four age groups were formed from the donors: young (average approximately 15 years), middle-aged (approximately 39), aged (over 55) and long-lived (about 80).

Donors were under 40 systemically healthy Caucasian individuals from Russia aged roughly 6 to 95 years. Each donor gave about 9.7 milliliters of peripheral blood, drawn into EDTA-treated Vacutainer tubes. Ficoll-Paque density-gradient centrifugation was used to isolate PBMCs, with at least 7 million obtained per sample. Total RNA, at least 6 micrograms per sample, was extracted from PBMCs with Trizol reagent. The percentages of naive CD45RAhigh/CD27high T cells were determined by flow cytometry on a PBMC aliquot from every donor. Receptor amplification or capture employed 5' RACE. The sequencer listed for this sample is Illumina HiSeq 2500. A second PCR of 7 to 11 cycles was run with a J-beta primer mix and a sample-barcoded 5' primer. A template-switch 5' adaptor carrying 12 random nucleotides introduced a unique molecular identifier onto each TCR beta cDNA molecule. At least 2.5 million CDR3-containing paired-end reads were obtained from each sample. All of the RNA was converted into first-strand cDNA using the Mint cDNA synthesis kit, with a TRBC-specific oligonucleotide serving as the primer. Following uracil-DNA glycosylase treatment, a first 18-cycle PCR with universal primers M1SS and BC2_uni_R was performed on all cDNA. On the study's bioinformatics: Each sample was normalized by randomly selecting 1 million high-quality reads, each carrying a distinct molecular identifier. Reads sharing molecular identifiers were discarded rather than binned into consensus sequences. CDR3 identification, clonotype clustering and error correction used MiTCR with a Q25 quality threshold and the strictest error-elimination algorithm. A nonparametric unseen species model with Euler transformation was used to estimate a lower bound on total TCR beta diversity. TCRdb trimmed public reads at Q25 via fastp, called clones via MiXCR and kept in-frame beta chains. One record per CDR3 amino acid sequence lists the most common genes and DNA. The V and J calls were not made by the authors but by TCRdb's processing. Here the sample has over 950,000 distinct CDR3 sequences; approximately 50% occur a single time. The ten top clones hold 20% to 25% of the sample.

Concerning this clonotype itself: Its binding antigen is unknown. Base qualities are not at hand, and no much larger clone is one base apart.

The germline V gene (reference sequence) provides CDR1 SEHNR and CDR2 FQNEAQ. Trimming takes 2 bases from V and 0 bases from J, and the germline ends sit 14 bases apart. Including cysteine and phenylalanine, the CDR3 has 16 amino acids. Only the CDR3 DNA stays, 48 bases, in frame from base 1. Findings and caveats that apply to the study as a whole: A strong correlation was found between observed TCR beta diversity and the percentage of naive T cells measured by flow cytometry. Donor CMV infection status was unknown, potentially confounding age-related changes in expanded clonotypes. Compared with the aged group, the long-lived group had more naive CD4+ T cells, fewer expanded clones and increased TCR diversity, a pattern suggesting age selection. Because profiling used bulk unsorted PBMCs, naive and antigen-experienced compartments could not be compared conclusively. Estimates of total diversity based on one million sequenced T cells were regarded as lower bounds and as underestimates. Observed TCR beta diversity per million T cells fell roughly linearly with age, and a significant reduction was already apparent by age around 39.

Rearrangement joined TRBV7-9 to TRBJ2-7; matching of 5 bases hints at TRBD2 as the D gene. Material for sequencing was blood. The origin of this receptor is a woman aged 60-70 years in good health. CDR3 protein: CASSLSSAGPSYEQYF. In nucleotides, the sequence is TGTGCCAGCAGCTTATCGTCTGCGGGTCCCTCCTACGAGCAGTACTTC.